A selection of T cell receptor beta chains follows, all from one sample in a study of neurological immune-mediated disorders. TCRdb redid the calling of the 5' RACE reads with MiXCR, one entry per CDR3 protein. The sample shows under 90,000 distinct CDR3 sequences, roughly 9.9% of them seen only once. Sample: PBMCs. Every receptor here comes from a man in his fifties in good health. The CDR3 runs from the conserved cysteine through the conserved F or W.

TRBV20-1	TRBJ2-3	CSAPAGDSSMDTQYF
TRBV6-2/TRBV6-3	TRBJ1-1	CASSYSGVKTEAFF
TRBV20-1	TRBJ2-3	CSSTTSGGRDTQYF
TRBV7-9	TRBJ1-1	CASSLGRGAQPNEAFF
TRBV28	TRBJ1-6	CASRHPGGNYNSPLHF
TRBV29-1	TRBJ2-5	CSVGLAGGPETQYF
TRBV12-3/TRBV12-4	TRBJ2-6	CASSTTGRGANVLTF
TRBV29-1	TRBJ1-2	CSVDRQGGTAGGYTF
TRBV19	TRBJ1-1	CASTRPGTGPNTEAFF
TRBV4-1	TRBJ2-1	CASSQDNGRAGEQFF
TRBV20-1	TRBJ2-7	CSARIEASGSNEQYF
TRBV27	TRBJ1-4	CASSGRTLNRVVNEKLFF
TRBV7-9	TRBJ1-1	CATVGTGGFGTEAFF
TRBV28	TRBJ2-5	CASRMPRQGRKETQYF
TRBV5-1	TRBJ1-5	CASSLGQGSNQPQHF
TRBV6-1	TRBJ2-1	CASSALASGPLGEQFF
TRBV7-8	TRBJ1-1	CASSLYVLGQIMNTEAFF
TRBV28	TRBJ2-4	CASSSHLGQGTRGNIQYF
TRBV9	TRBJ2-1	CASSVEGGWARRSSYNEQFF
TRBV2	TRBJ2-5	CASSADAGETQYF
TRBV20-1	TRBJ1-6	CSAREGVGYNSPLHF
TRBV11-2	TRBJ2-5	CASRNVSRETQYF
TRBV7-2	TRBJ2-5	CASSSEGGLRETQYF
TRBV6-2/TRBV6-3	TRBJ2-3	CASSETGRADTQYF
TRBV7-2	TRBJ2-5	CASSLPTGGKETQYF
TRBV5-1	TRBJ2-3	CASSLWGTDTQYF
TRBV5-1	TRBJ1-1	CASSSQDGQNTEAFF
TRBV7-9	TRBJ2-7	CASSSTGQAYEQYF
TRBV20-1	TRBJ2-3	CSARDISGTSGTLSTDTQYF
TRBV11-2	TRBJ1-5	CASSLDGPNQPQHF
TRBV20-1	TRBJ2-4	CSARGDPGLAGGKYIQYF
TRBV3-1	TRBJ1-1	CASSPTGFTEAFF
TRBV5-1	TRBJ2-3	CASSPETSGGTDTQYF
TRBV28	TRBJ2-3	CASSQNPDRADTQYF
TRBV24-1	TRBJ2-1	CATEGNSRRNEQFF
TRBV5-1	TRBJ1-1	CASSAGQANTEAFF
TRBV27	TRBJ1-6	CASSLKDSYNSPLHF
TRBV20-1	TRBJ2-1	CSAPADYNEQFF
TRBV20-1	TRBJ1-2	CSASSPGQPYGYTF
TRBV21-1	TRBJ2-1	CASSSMECGRSCNEQFF
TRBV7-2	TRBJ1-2	CASSFEQGAVGYTF
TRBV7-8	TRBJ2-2	CASSGLVRNTGELFF